These T cell receptor beta chains were read from a single sample in a study of CD8 T cells in Susac syndrome. One entry per CDR3 protein, called by TCRdb with MiXCR from the immunoSEQ multiplex PCR reads. Of around 270,000 distinct CDR3 sequences listed, 70% to 90% are singletons. The source material was CD8+ T cells from PBMCs. These receptors all come from a human donor with multiple sclerosis. Each CDR3 is given with its conserved first and last residue. Each record gives: CDR3 DNA, CDR3 protein, J gene, D gene, clone size, V gene. A D gene is named only where the DNA matches it firmly. Clone size appears in some rows only: once, few, many, or a class for an expanded clone.

CDR3nt: TGTGCCTGGAGTGACTTCTACACCGGGGAGCTGTTTTTT
CDR3aa: CAWSDFYTGELFF
j_gene: TRBJ2-2
d_gene: NA
abundance: NA
v_gene: TRBV30

CDR3nt: TGCGCCAGCAGCCACCACCCCGGGAGCACAAAGGGCGGGGAGCTGTTTTTT
CDR3aa: CASSHHPGSTKGGELFF
j_gene: TRBJ2-2
d_gene: NA
abundance: NA
v_gene: TRBV4-3

CDR3nt: TGTGCCACCAGTGATGTAGGGGGCACCGGGGAGCTGTTTTTT
CDR3aa: CATSDVGGTGELFF
j_gene: TRBJ2-2
d_gene: NA
abundance: NA
v_gene: TRBV24-1

CDR3nt: TGTGCCAGCAGCCCGGGGACAGTCTACAATGAGCAGTTCTTC
CDR3aa: CASSPGTVYNEQFF
j_gene: TRBJ2-1
d_gene: TRBD1
abundance: NA
v_gene: TRBV12-3/TRBV12-4

CDR3nt: TGTGCCAGCAGTCTACCGCGGAGGGACAGTGAAAACATTCAGTACTTC
CDR3aa: CASSLPRRDSENIQYF
j_gene: TRBJ2-4
d_gene: NA
abundance: NA
v_gene: TRBV28

CDR3nt: TGTGCCAGCAGCGGACGCGGGGGACGAGGAACCGGGGAGCTGTTTTTT
CDR3aa: CASSGRGGRGTGELFF
j_gene: TRBJ2-2
d_gene: TRBD2
abundance: NA
v_gene: TRBV9

CDR3nt: TGCAGTGCTACCCCCGTTGAGCTGGACCACAATGAGCAGTTCTTC
CDR3aa: CSATPVELDHNEQFF
j_gene: TRBJ2-1
d_gene: NA
abundance: NA
v_gene: TRBV20-1

CDR3nt: TGTGCCAGCAGTGAATCGACACTAGCGGACCGCTACAATGAGCAGTTCTTC
CDR3aa: CASSESTLADRYNEQFF
j_gene: TRBJ2-1
d_gene: TRBD2
abundance: NA
v_gene: TRBV2

CDR3nt: TGTGCCAGCAGCCTTCCCCCCCCGGAATACGCGAACACCGGGGAGCTGTTTTTT
CDR3aa: CASSLPPPEYANTGELFF
j_gene: TRBJ2-2
d_gene: NA
abundance: NA
v_gene: TRBV12-3/TRBV12-4

CDR3nt: TGTGCCAGCAGTGACGCTCCCACAGATACGCAGTATTTT
CDR3aa: CASSDAPTDTQYF
j_gene: TRBJ2-3
d_gene: NA
abundance: NA
v_gene: TRBV2

CDR3nt: TGTGCCACCAGTGACCCAGGACTAGCGGGATTAGACTACAATGAGCAGTTCTTC
CDR3aa: CATSDPGLAGLDYNEQFF
j_gene: TRBJ2-1
d_gene: TRBD2
abundance: once
v_gene: TRBV24-1

CDR3nt: TGTGCCAGCAGTTTAGGCTCGGGACCGGGGTTAGTCAATGAGCAGTTCTTC
CDR3aa: CASSLGSGPGLVNEQFF
j_gene: TRBJ2-1
d_gene: NA
abundance: NA
v_gene: TRBV27

CDR3nt: TGCAGTGCTAGACCGGGAGGGCCCTTCAATGAGCAGTTCTTC
CDR3aa: CSARPGGPFNEQFF
j_gene: TRBJ2-1
d_gene: TRBD2
abundance: NA
v_gene: TRBV20-1

CDR3nt: TGTGCCAGCAGTCACCCAGGGGGCTCCTACAATGAGCAGTTCTTC
CDR3aa: CASSHPGGSYNEQFF
j_gene: TRBJ2-1
d_gene: TRBD1
abundance: NA
v_gene: TRBV7-9

CDR3nt: TGTGCCAGCAGCTTACAGGGGGCGCGGGAGACCCAGTACTTC
CDR3aa: CASSLQGARETQYF
j_gene: TRBJ2-5
d_gene: TRBD1
abundance: NA
v_gene: TRBV7-9

CDR3nt: TGTGCCAGCAGTCCTCGGACTAGCGGGAGGTTTCCCTTGACCGAGGAGCTGTTTTTT
CDR3aa: CASSPRTSGRFPLTEELFF
j_gene: TRBJ2-2
d_gene: TRBD2
abundance: NA
v_gene: TRBV12-3/TRBV12-4

CDR3nt: TGTGCCAGCGGACCGGGACAGCTGGCCTACGAGCAGTACTTC
CDR3aa: CASGPGQLAYEQYF
j_gene: TRBJ2-7
d_gene: TRBD1
abundance: NA
v_gene: TRBV6-5

CDR3nt: TGTGCCAGCAGCTTGGTAGGGGGCGCGGCCACTGAAGCTTTCTTT
CDR3aa: CASSLVGGAATEAFF
j_gene: TRBJ1-1
d_gene: TRBD1
abundance: NA
v_gene: TRBV7-2

CDR3nt: TGTGCCAGCAGTCGCCTGACCGGGGTCCCTGGGAATGAGCAGTTCTTC
CDR3aa: CASSRLTGVPGNEQFF
j_gene: TRBJ2-1
d_gene: NA
abundance: NA
v_gene: TRBV28

CDR3nt: TGTGCCAGCAGCTCCGGAGGCGGGGAGCTGTTTTTT
CDR3aa: CASSSGGGELFF
j_gene: TRBJ2-2
d_gene: NA
abundance: few
v_gene: TRBV7-3

CDR3nt: TGTGCCAGCAGCCCCAATTGGGCGGGAGAGCAGTTCTTC
CDR3aa: CASSPNWAGEQFF
j_gene: TRBJ2-1
d_gene: NA
abundance: NA
v_gene: TRBV7-9

CDR3nt: TGCAGTGCTAGAGCCCCTGGGGAGCATATCAGCAATGAGCAGTTCTTC
CDR3aa: CSARAPGEHISNEQFF
j_gene: TRBJ2-1
d_gene: NA
abundance: NA
v_gene: TRBV20-1

CDR3nt: TGTGCCAGCCAACCGGGACAGCCTTCTTCACCCCTCCACTTT
CDR3aa: CASQPGQPSSPLHF
j_gene: TRBJ1-6
d_gene: TRBD1
abundance: once
v_gene: TRBV6-2/TRBV6-3

CDR3nt: TGTGCCAGCACTATCTTGGGGGGGGGCAGCGGAAGCACAGATACGCAGTATTTT
CDR3aa: CASTILGGGSGSTDTQYF
j_gene: TRBJ2-3
d_gene: NA
abundance: NA
v_gene: TRBV7-8

CDR3nt: TGTGCCAGCAGCGAGGGGGTCCCCTACGAGCAGTACTTC
CDR3aa: CASSEGVPYEQYF
j_gene: TRBJ2-7
d_gene: NA
abundance: NA
v_gene: TRBV6-5

CDR3nt: TGTGCCAGCAGTTCCTTCGGGGGGGGCAATCAGCCCCAGCATTTT
CDR3aa: CASSSFGGGNQPQHF
j_gene: TRBJ1-5
d_gene: NA
abundance: few
v_gene: TRBV6-5

CDR3nt: TGTGCCAGCAGTGAGAAGTTACTAGCGGGGGGGGCAGATACGCAGTATTTT
CDR3aa: CASSEKLLAGGADTQYF
j_gene: TRBJ2-3
d_gene: TRBD2
abundance: NA
v_gene: TRBV2

CDR3nt: TGTGCCAGCAGCCAGATGGGGAGTTGGGAAGAGACCCAGTACTTC
CDR3aa: CASSQMGSWEETQYF
j_gene: TRBJ2-5
d_gene: NA
abundance: NA
v_gene: TRBV9

CDR3nt: TGTGCCAGCAGCTCCGGGACTAGCGGGGGGTTCCACTACGAGCAGTACTTC
CDR3aa: CASSSGTSGGFHYEQYF
j_gene: TRBJ2-7
d_gene: TRBD2
abundance: NA
v_gene: TRBV7-9

CDR3nt: TGTGCCAGCAGACTAGCGATTAGCAATCAGCCCCAGCATTTT
CDR3aa: CASRLAISNQPQHF
j_gene: TRBJ1-5
d_gene: NA
abundance: NA
v_gene: TRBV28

CDR3nt: TGTGCCAGCAGCCACCGATTGAGCTCCTACGAGCAGTACTTC
CDR3aa: CASSHRLSSYEQYF
j_gene: TRBJ2-7
d_gene: NA
abundance: NA
v_gene: TRBV14

CDR3nt: TGTGCCAGCAGTTTTATCGAGGGTCCGCAGTATTTT
CDR3aa: CASSFIEGPQYF
j_gene: TRBJ2-3
d_gene: NA
abundance: NA
v_gene: TRBV12-3/TRBV12-4

CDR3nt: TGTGCCAGCAGCTTAGAAAGCGGATCAGATACGCAGTATTTT
CDR3aa: CASSLESGSDTQYF
j_gene: TRBJ2-3
d_gene: NA
abundance: NA
v_gene: TRBV11-2

CDR3nt: TGCGCCAGCAGCTCATCGGGGGGGACAGTAAAAGAGACCCAGTACTTC
CDR3aa: CASSSSGGTVKETQYF
j_gene: TRBJ2-5
d_gene: NA
abundance: NA
v_gene: TRBV5-1

CDR3nt: TGCAGTGCTTTTCGGACAGGGTTGAACACTGAAGCTTTCTTT
CDR3aa: CSAFRTGLNTEAFF
j_gene: TRBJ1-1
d_gene: TRBD1
abundance: NA
v_gene: TRBV20-1